The 26 T cell receptor beta chains in this list originate from one sample, sequenced in a study of blood T cell repertoires in COVID-19. Assay: immunoSEQ multiplex PCR; the TCRdb copy retains only in-frame clones and omits some. The sample yields approximately 110,000 clones, roughly 80% seen once. Input material: peripheral blood. The receptors here all came from a man aged 70-80 years with active or convalescent COVID-19.

This clone was seen a handful of times. J is TRBJ1-6 and V is TRBV18; D is possibly TRBD1 (5 bases). Deletions cut 5 bases from V and 3 bases from J, with 20 bases between. The CDR3 sequence is 18 residues long. The germline CDR1 and CDR2 sequences are KGHSH and LQKENI. CDR3 loop: CASSATGTFSGYNSPLHF. In DNA, the CDR3 is TGTGCCAGCTCAGCAACCGGGACTTTCAGCGGCTATAATTCACCCCTCCACTTT.

The chain uses TRBV27 and TRBJ1-5; D remains unclear. Trimming pared 6 bases from V and 2 bases from J, leaving 14 bases between. CDR1 and CDR2 from the germline V gene are MNHEY and SMNVEV (reference sequence). This CDR3 spans 15 amino acids. The CDR3 is CASSSYGEGNQPQHF. CDR3 nucleotides: TGTGCCAGCAGCTCCTATGGGGAGGGCAATCAGCCCCAGCATTTT.

Written as DNA, the CDR3 is TGTGCCAGCAGCCCGGGACAGGGTACGAACACTGAAGCTTTCTTT. Translating gives CASSPGQGTNTEAFF. V is TRBV3-1 (or the pseudogene TRBV3-2) and J is TRBJ1-1; 9 nucleotides match TRBD1. The CDR3 consists of 15 residues. Germline loops: CDR1 LGHDT, CDR2 YNNKEL (reference sequence). The trim removed 4 bases at V and 1 base at J, leaving 4 bases unmatched.

This clone appeared once. The genes are TRBV12-3 or TRBV12-4 and TRBJ1-2; TRBD1 matches at 8 bases. The V segment lost 5 bases and the J segment 4 bases; nucleotides outside the gene matches: 3. This CDR3 spans 13 amino acids. CDR3 DNA sequence: TGTGCCAGCAGTGGACAGGGCGGCTATGGCTACACCTTC. Translating gives CASSGQGGYGYTF.

This chain joins TRBV5-6 and TRBJ2-2; 13 bases agree with TRBD2. The J segment lost 0 bases and the V segment lost 4 bases, leaving 6 bases of the junction unmatched. Germline CDR1 is SGHDT and CDR2 is YYEEEE. There are 18 residues in the CDR3. The CDR3 region has the DNA TGTGCCAGCAGCAAACTGGGACTAGCGGGAACGAACACCGGGGAGCTGTTTTTT. Translated: CASSKLGLAGTNTGELFF.

The J gene is TRBJ2-3, the V gene TRBV12-3 or TRBV12-4; possibly TRBD1 for D (5 bases). V lost 3 bases, J lost 4 bases, and 8 bases lay in between. CDR3 length: 13 amino acids. CDR3 in amino acids: CASSFSGPDTQYF. CDR3 sequence (DNA): TGTGCCAGCAGTTTTTCAGGGCCAGATACGCAGTATTTT.

The rearrangement links TRBV7-9 to TRBJ1-2; 7 nucleotides align to TRBD1. The CDR3 sequence is 14 residues long. V lost 5 bases and J lost 4; bases outside the gene matches: 7. CDR1 is SEHNR and CDR2 is FQNEAQ in the germline V gene (reference sequence). CDR3 protein: CASSPRDSFYGYTF. In DNA, the CDR3 is TGTGCCAGCAGCCCGAGGGACAGTTTCTATGGCTACACCTTC.

The chain couples TRBV7-3 to TRBJ2-1; D call uncertain. CDR3 size: 13 residues. Per the germline V gene, CDR1 is SGHTA and CDR2 is FQGTGA. V was pared by 6 bases and J by 5 bases, with 11 bases between. The CDR3 sequence is CASSRGTHNEQFF. The CDR3 region has the DNA TGTGCCAGCAGTCGCGGAACACACAATGAGCAGTTCTTC.

The V and J genes are TRBV20-1 and TRBJ2-1; D unclear. V lost 3 bases, J lost 1 base, and 16 bases lay in between. The germline V gene has CDR1 DFQATT and CDR2 SNEGSKA (reference sequence). This CDR3 region has 16 residues. Here the CDR3 reads CSASENKRPSYNEQFF. CDR3 nucleotide sequence: TGCAGTGCTAGTGAGAATAAGAGGCCTTCCTACAATGAGCAGTTCTTC.

V gene TRBV11-2 combines with J gene TRBJ2-7; 7 nucleotides agree with TRBD2. Germline values: CDR1 SGHAT, CDR2 FQNNGV. The CDR3 has 14 residues. The J segment lost 1 base and the V segment lost 3 bases, leaving 3 bases of the junction unmatched. The DNA for the CDR3 is TGTGCCAGCAGCTTGATGCGGGAGTCCTACGAGCAGTACTTC. Its translation is CASSLMRESYEQYF.

This clone was picked up a small number of times. The rearrangement uses TRBV7-2 and TRBJ2-1, with TRBD2 identical over 7 bases. Unmatched junction bases numbered 9, after V lost 2 bases and J lost 8 bases. The CDR3 is made up of 15 amino acids. Germline loops: CDR1 SGHTA, CDR2 FQGNSA. The DNA of the CDR3 is TGTGCCAGCAGCTTAATGGGCGGGAGTACGTATGAGCAGTTCTTC. Translating gives CASSLMGGSTYEQFF. The full variable domain, with the rest looked up from reference TRBV7-2 and TRBJ2-1, is GAGVSQSPSNKVTEKGKDVELRCDPISGHTALYWYRQSLGQGLEFLIYFQGNSAPDKSGLPSDRFSAERTGGSVSTLTIQRTQQEDSAVYLCASSLMGGSTYEQFFGPGTRLTVL.

The J gene is TRBJ2-3, the V gene TRBV7-2, with TRBD1 identical over 11 bases. Per germline, CDR1 SGHTA and CDR2 FQGNSA. Germline trimming cut 7 bases from V and 5 bases from J; bases unmatched to any gene: 5. The CDR3 contains 14 residues. CDR3 nucleotide sequence: TGTGCCAGCAAGGACAGGGGGCGCGGAGATACGCAGTATTTT. Amino acids: CASKDRGRGDTQYF. The full variable domain, completed using reference TRBV7-2 and TRBJ2-3, is GAGVSQSPSNKVTEKGKDVELRCDPISGHTALYWYRQSLGQGLEFLIYFQGNSAPDKSGLPSDRFSAERTGGSVSTLTIQRTQQEDSAVYLCASKDRGRGDTQYFGPGTRLTVL.

V usage is TRBV5-5 and J usage is TRBJ2-5; D remains ambiguous. The CDR3 spans 15 residues. Germline V gene data show CDR1 as SGHKS and CDR2 as YYEKEE (reference sequence). Trimming pared 0 bases from V and 1 base from J, leaving 10 bases between. The CDR3 is CASSLVAVTQETQYF. For the CDR3, the DNA is TGTGCCAGCAGCTTGGTAGCAGTGACCCAAGAGACCCAGTACTTC.

The chain combines TRBV5-1 with TRBJ1-2; 9 positions agree with TRBD1. Germline CDR1 reads SGHRS; CDR2 reads YFSETQ. There are 14 residues in the CDR3. Unmatched junction bases numbered 4, after V lost 4 bases and J lost 3 bases. DNA for the CDR3: TGCGCCAGCAGCACGGGACAGGGCCACTATGGCTACACCTTC. Translating it yields CASSTGQGHYGYTF.

This clone was observed a single time. V and J are TRBV28 and TRBJ2-7; D gene ambiguous. This CDR3 has 13 residues. Trimming left V 2 bases short and J 6 bases short, with 11 bases between. The V gene's germline CDR1 is MDHEN and CDR2 SYDVKM. CDR3 loop: CASSLSPSVEQYF. The CDR3 nucleotides are TGTGCCAGCAGTTTAAGCCCCAGCGTCGAGCAGTACTTC.

In this sample, this clone turned up once. The rearrangement joins TRBV3-1 (or the pseudogene TRBV3-2) to TRBJ2-2, with a tentative D call TRBD2 (6 bases). V lost 4 bases to trimming and J lost 6 bases, with 9 bases between them. This CDR3 has 13 residues. Germline V lookup: CDR1 LGHDT, CDR2 YNNKEL (reference sequence). CDR3 sequence (DNA): TGTGCCAGCAGCCTAAGGAGGGCCGGGGAGCTGTTTTTT. It translates to CASSLRRAGELFF.

The chain combines TRBV2 with TRBJ1-1, with 10 bases identical to TRBD1. The CDR3 is 12 residues long. CDR1 SNHLY and CDR2 FYNNEI come from the germline V gene. The J segment lost 5 bases and the V segment lost 8 bases, leaving 2 bases of the junction unmatched. CDR3 in amino acids: CASGQGVTEAFF. The CDR3 nucleotides are TGTGCCAGCGGACAGGGGGTTACTGAAGCTTTCTTT.

CDR3 bases: TGTGCCAGCAGCTCTTCAGGGAAGGGTGATGAAAAACTGTTTTTT. Translated: CASSSSGKGDEKLFF. The chain recombines TRBV7-8 with TRBJ1-4, with a tentative D call TRBD1 (5 bases). The germline V gene has CDR1 SGHVS and CDR2 FQNEAQ. The CDR3 runs 15 residues. The ends were cut back, 4 bases at V and 6 bases at J, with 15 bases in the middle.

This clone was observed many times. V gene TRBV19 combines with J gene TRBJ1-5; weak D call: TRBD1 (5 bases). The germline V and J ends were trimmed by 3 bases and 5 bases, with 14 bases remaining between them. Germline CDR1 LNHDA, CDR2 SQIVND (reference sequence). CDR3 size: 15 residues. The CDR3 region has the DNA TGTGCCAGTAGTATCAGCAGGGCAGGGTATCAGCCCCAGCATTTT. It translates to CASSISRAGYQPQHF.

This clone was counted a few times. J is TRBJ1-5 and V is TRBV5-1, with D perhaps matching TRBD1 (5 bases). The CDR3 totals 14 residues. Germline V gene sequence: CDR1 SGHRS, CDR2 YFSETQ. The V gene lost 5 bases and the J gene lost 2 bases, with 11 bases spanning the gap. The CDR3 DNA sequence: TGCGCCAGCAGTCCGGGACTCGGCAATCAGCCCCAGCATTTT. Residues: CASSPGLGNQPQHF. The complete variable domain, with remaining parts taken from reference TRBV5-1 and TRBJ1-5, reads KAGVTQTPRYLIKTRGQQVTLSCSPISGHRSVSWYQQTPGQGLQFLFEYFSETQRNKGNFPGRFSGRQFSNSRSEMNVSTLELGDSALYLCASSPGLGNQPQHFGDGTRLSIL.

This clone has a handful of counts. V usage is TRBV2 and J usage is TRBJ1-2, with TRBD1 matching 7 bases. This CDR3 spans 16 amino acids. With V trimmed by 6 bases and J by 2 bases, 12 bases remained unmatched. The V gene's germline CDR1 is SNHLY and CDR2 FYNNEI. CDR3 residues: CASSTTGVSANYGYTF. CDR3 nucleotides: TGTGCCAGCAGCACTACAGGGGTCTCTGCCAACTATGGCTACACCTTC.

This chain connects TRBV6-5 to TRBJ1-1, with D unresolved. Per germline, CDR1 MNHEY and CDR2 SVGAGI. With 6 bases removed from V and 3 bases from J, the gap between germline ends came to 8 bases. The length of the CDR3 is 12 residues. The CDR3 loop reads CASRLQYTEAFF. DNA for the CDR3: TGTGCCAGCAGATTACAGTACACTGAAGCTTTCTTT.

The chain links TRBV7-3 to TRBJ1-1; D gene unclear. V lost 2 bases to trimming and J lost 3 bases, with 4 bases between them. Germline-derived CDR1 and CDR2 are SGHTA and FQGTGA. The CDR3 covers 12 residues. CDR3 loop: CASSLGYTEAFF. CDR3 nucleotides: TGTGCCAGCAGCTTAGGCTACACTGAAGCTTTCTTT.

V usage is TRBV19 and J usage is TRBJ1-5, with unresolved D. The V end was cut by 1 base, the J end by 4 bases, with 8 bases between. From germline, CDR1 is LNHDA and CDR2 SQIVND (reference sequence). CDR3 length equals 14 residues. The CDR3 spells CASSIAAQNQPQHF. CDR3 in DNA: TGTGCCAGTAGTATAGCGGCACAGAATCAGCCCCAGCATTTT.

This clone was observed once. The J gene is TRBJ1-5, the V gene TRBV6-5; D not resolved. Trimming stripped 0 bases from V and 5 bases from J, with 5 bases between. The CDR3 covers 13 residues. Germline V gives CDR1 MNHEY, CDR2 SVGAGI. The CDR3 bases are TGTGCCAGCAGTTACTCGCGGGATCAGCCCCAGCATTTT. Amino acids: CASSYSRDQPQHF.

This clone was seen a few times. CDR3 amino acids: CATSDPDAGGAVKGPDTQYF. Here the CDR3 DNA reads TGTGCCACCAGTGATCCTGACGCGGGAGGTGCAGTGAAGGGGCCAGATACGCAGTATTTT. This chain links TRBV24-1 with TRBJ2-3; TRBD2 matches 8 bases. Germline lookup yields CDR1 KGHDR and CDR2 SFDVKD. The CDR3 runs to 20 residues. V gave up 3 bases and J gave up 4 bases; unmatched junction bases: 20.